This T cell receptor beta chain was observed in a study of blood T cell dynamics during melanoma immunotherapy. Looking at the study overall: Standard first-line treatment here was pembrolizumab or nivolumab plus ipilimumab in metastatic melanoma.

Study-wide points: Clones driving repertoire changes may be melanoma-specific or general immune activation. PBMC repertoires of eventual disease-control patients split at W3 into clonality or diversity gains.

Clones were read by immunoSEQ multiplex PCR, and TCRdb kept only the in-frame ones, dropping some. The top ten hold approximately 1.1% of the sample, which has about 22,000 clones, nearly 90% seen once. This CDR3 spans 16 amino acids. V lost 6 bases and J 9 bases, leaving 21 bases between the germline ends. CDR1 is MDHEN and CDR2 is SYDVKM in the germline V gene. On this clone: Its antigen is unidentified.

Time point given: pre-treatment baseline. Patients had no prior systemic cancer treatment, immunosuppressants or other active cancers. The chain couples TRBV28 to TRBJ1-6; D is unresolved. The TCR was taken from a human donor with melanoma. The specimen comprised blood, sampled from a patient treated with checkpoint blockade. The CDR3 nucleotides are TGTGCCAGCAGAACCCGCGGGGTTTGGGATAGTTCACCCCTCCACTTT. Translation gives CASRTRGVWDSSPLHF.